This paragraph covers one T cell receptor (beta chain) sequence. Its cognate antigen has yet to be identified. It has no much larger one-base neighbor in the sample; base qualities were not kept. The immunoSEQ Assay was used to immunosequence TCRbeta CDR3 regions from genomic DNA. Prior to high-throughput sequencing, genomic DNA was amplified by bias-controlled multiplex PCR. As for the authors' bioinformatics: To quantify the absolute abundance of each unique TCRbeta CDR3 region, the sequences were collapsed and filtered. Clonality was defined as 1 minus Pielou's evenness and was calculated using productive rearrangements only. A previously published method was used to identify clones whose frequencies were significantly greater in on-treatment samples than in baseline samples. Drawn from immuneACCESS, this table holds only the in-frame rearrangements with V and J called that TCRdb kept. Clones are partly lost; checked studies trace under half to an unresolved V gene and leave the rest unexplained. V and J calls and clone size are copied from that table; D and trimming were computed from the DNA. The sample records approximately 11,000 clones, 65% to 70% of which are singletons. The ten largest clones represent under 30% of the sample.

The data stem from a study of sequential checkpoint blockade in melanoma (dated by TCRdb to about 2019). A note on the overall study: Patients were randomized 1:1 to first-line nivolumab followed by ipilimumab (arm A) or ipilimumab followed by nivolumab (arm B). Maintenance nivolumab was given following each of the two trial sequences. The paper as a whole reports these results and caveats: Larger, independent patient cohorts are needed to validate the response-prediction model that combines TCR metrics and mutation burden.

The sample's treatment or condition label, in plain terms: randomized to nivolumab then ipilimumab (arm A) or the reverse (arm B). None of the trial patients had been given prior DNA-damaging chemotherapy. Thawed PBMCs were sorted on a FACS Aria II flow cytometer to isolate live CD3+CD8+ cells negative for CD19 and CD56. CheckMate 064, a randomized, open-label phase II trial of sequential checkpoint blockade, was the source of the samples, all of which came from patients with melanoma. Peripheral blood mononuclear cells were obtained through leukapheresis, purified using Ficoll-Paque, and frozen in human serum containing approximately 10% DMSO. Immediately after sorting, the purity of the sorted blood CD3+CD8+ cells was confirmed to be >98%, and DNA was then extracted. The sequence was collected from a human donor with melanoma. The sample consisted of CD8+ T cells sorted from blood (inferred from file names), taken from a patient given nivolumab and ipilimumab in sequence.

The bases are TGTGCCAGCAGTTTTACTTGGACTAGCGGATTAGATCTAGGAGACTACAATGAGCAGTTCTTC. This is translated as CASSFTWTSGLDLGDYNEQFF. The chain couples TRBV27 to TRBJ2-1, and 10 junction bases match TRBD2. The CDR3 sequence holds 21 residues, the cysteine and phenylalanine included. Kept here is only the CDR3 DNA, which spans 63 bases and is read in frame from base 1. Ends trimmed: V by 3 bases, J by 3 bases; bases unmatched to a gene: 20. The CDR1 and CDR2 encoded by the germline V gene (reference sequence) are MNHEY and SMNVEV.